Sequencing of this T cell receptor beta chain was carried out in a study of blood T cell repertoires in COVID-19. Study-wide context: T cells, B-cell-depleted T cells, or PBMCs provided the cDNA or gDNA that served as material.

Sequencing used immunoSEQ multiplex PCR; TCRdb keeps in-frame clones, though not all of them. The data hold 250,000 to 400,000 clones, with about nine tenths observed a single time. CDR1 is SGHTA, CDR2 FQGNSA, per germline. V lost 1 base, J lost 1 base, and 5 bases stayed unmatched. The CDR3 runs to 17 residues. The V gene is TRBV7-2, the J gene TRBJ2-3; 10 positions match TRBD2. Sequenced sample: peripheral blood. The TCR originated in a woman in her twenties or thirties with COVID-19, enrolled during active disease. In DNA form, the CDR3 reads TGTGCCAGCAGCTTAGTTGGTAGCGGGAGGCGCACAGATACGCAGTATTTT. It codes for CASSLVGSGRRTDTQYF.